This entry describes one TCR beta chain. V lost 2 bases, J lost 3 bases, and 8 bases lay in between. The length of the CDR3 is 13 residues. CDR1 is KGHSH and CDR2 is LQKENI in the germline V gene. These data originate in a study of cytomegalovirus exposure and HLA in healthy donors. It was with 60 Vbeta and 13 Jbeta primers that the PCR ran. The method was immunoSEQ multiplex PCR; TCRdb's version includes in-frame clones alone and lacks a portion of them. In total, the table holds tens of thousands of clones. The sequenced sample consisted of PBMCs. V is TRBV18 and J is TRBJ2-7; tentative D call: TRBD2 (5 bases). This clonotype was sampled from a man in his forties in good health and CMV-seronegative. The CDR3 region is CASSPRRDYEQYF. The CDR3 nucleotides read TGTGCCAGCTCACCAAGACGGGACTACGAGCAGTACTTC.